This T cell receptor beta chain was captured by sequencing in a study of CD8+ T cells in alopecia areata. Study-level results: Persistence of many expanded lesional clones was seen in scalp and blood during tofacitinib. Patients shared TCRs less clearly than mice did, possibly for HLA-related reasons. Sequencing of scalp samples also includes resident alphabeta T cells from normal skin.

The V and J ends lost 5 bases and 2 bases respectively, with 17 bases between them. Germline CDR1 reads MNHNY; CDR2 reads SVGAGI (reference sequence). The CDR3 sequence is 16 residues long. The treatment: oral pan-JAK inhibitor, 5-10 mg twice daily. Sorting separated CD4+ and CD8+ T cells out of PBMCs. This clone came up a few times. Its antigen is not known. After isolation, RNA underwent reverse transcription to generate cDNA as the sequencing template. Sequenced by immunoSEQ multiplex PCR; TCRdb stores in-frame clones only, minus some. The sample contains 150,000 to 200,000 clones, over 55% of which appear only once.

The sequence came from a human donor with alopecia areata. The gene calls are TRBV6-6 and TRBJ2-3, with D possibly being TRBD2 (7 bases). The sequencing here drew on CD4+ T cells sorted from blood, taken at week 24, from a patient treated with tofacitinib. CDR3: CASSPLGGGNTDTQYF. DNA for the CDR3: TGTGCCAGCAGTCCCCTGGGGGGGGGCAACACAGATACGCAGTATTTT.